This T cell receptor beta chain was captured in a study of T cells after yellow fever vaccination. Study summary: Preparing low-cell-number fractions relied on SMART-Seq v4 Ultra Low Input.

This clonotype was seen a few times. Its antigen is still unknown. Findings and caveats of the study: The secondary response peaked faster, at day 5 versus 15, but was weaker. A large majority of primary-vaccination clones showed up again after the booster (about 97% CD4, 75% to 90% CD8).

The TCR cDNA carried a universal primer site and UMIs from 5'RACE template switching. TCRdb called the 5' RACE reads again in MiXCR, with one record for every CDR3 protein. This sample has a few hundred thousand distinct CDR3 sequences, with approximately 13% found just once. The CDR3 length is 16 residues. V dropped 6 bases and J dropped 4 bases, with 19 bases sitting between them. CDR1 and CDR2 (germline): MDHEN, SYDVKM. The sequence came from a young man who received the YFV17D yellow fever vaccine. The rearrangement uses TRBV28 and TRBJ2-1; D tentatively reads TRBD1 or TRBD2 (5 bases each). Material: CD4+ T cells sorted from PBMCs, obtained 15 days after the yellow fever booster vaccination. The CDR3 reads CASRLDPGRPYNEQFF. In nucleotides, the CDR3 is TGTGCCAGCAGGTTGGACCCGGGACGGCCGTACAATGAGCAGTTCTTC.